This T cell receptor (beta chain) was sequenced for a study of naive and memory T cell subsets. Study-wide results and limits: This RNA-based method may be sensitive to activation-related transcript changes.

The germline V gene encodes CDR1 LGHDT and CDR2 YNNKEL (reference sequence). The germline V and J ends were trimmed by 0 bases and 4 bases, with 10 bases remaining between them. The length of the CDR3 is 15 residues. This clonotype was observed a handful of times. The target antigen is unknown. An oligonucleotide containing a UMI was ligated to the 3' end of TCR cDNA. Unsorted total RNA, roughly 1 to 1,100 ng, was DNase treated before reverse transcription. Four PCR rounds used nested alpha and beta constant region primers plus the SP2 primer. For blood and skin samples, reverse transcription used TCR alpha and beta constant primers. Via MiXCR, TCRdb re-called the 5' RACE reads, giving one row per CDR3 protein. The table records tens of thousands of distinct CDR3 sequences, around 7.3% of them present only once.

V gene TRBV3-1 combines with J gene TRBJ1-5, with D perhaps matching TRBD1 (6 bases). The clonotype comes from a male donor in good health. The CDR3 DNA is TGTGCCAGCAGCCAAGATCGGACAGAGAATCAGCCCCAGCATTTT. Its protein is CASSQDRTENQPQHF.